Listed here is a single TCR beta chain. This entry belongs to a study of blood T cell repertoires in COVID-19. As for the study in general: Material from acute and convalescent COVID-19 was sourced from the United States, Italy and Spain. PBMCs, B-cell-depleted T cells, or T cells provided the cDNA or gDNA that made up the material.

As originally analysed: Nucleated cell number was recorded as an estimate derived from reference gene primer amplification. The protocol was immunoSEQ multiplex PCR, while the TCRdb copy is restricted to in-frame clones and leaves out a portion. V, J and clone size are taken as reported in that table, and D and trimming were inferred from the DNA itself. In the table there are 220,000 or so clones, roughly 79% of which are singletons. This receptor was taken from a woman older than 75 with acute or convalescent COVID-19. What was sequenced was peripheral blood.

CDR3 in DNA: TGTGCCAGTAGTATAGTACAGGGGTACACTGAAGCTTTCTTT. Translated: CASSIVQGYTEAFF. This chain connects TRBV19 to TRBJ1-1, with 7 positions matching TRBD1. Trimming removed 1 base from V and 3 bases from J; junction bases left unmatched: 2. Germline V gives CDR1 LNHDA, CDR2 SQIVND (reference sequence). This CDR3 region has 14 residues.